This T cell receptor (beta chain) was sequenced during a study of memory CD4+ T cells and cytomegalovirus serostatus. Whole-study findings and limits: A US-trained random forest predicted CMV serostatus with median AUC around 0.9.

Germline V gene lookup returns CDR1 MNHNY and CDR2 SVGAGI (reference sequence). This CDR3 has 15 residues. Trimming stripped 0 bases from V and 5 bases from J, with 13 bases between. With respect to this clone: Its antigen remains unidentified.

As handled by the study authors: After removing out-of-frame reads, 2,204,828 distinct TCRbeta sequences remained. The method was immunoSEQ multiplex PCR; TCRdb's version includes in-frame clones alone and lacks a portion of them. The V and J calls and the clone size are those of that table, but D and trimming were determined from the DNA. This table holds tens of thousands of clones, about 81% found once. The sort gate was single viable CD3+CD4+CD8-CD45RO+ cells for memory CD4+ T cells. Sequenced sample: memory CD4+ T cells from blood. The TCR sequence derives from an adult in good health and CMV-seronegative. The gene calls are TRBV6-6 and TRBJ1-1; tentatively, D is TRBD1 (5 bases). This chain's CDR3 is CASSYSIPRGTEAFF. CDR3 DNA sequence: TGTGCCAGCAGTTACTCGATCCCACGGGGGACTGAAGCTTTCTTT.